Each of the 14 T cell receptor beta chains below was sequenced from the same sample in a study of blood T cell repertoires in COVID-19 (dated by TCRdb to 2020 to 2022). Libraries came from the immunoSEQ multiplex PCR assay. Not all clones reach the TCRdb copy of this immuneACCESS table, which keeps in-frame sequences only. Checked studies attribute under half of the gap to unresolved V genes and leave the rest unexplained. Recorded for this sample are about 110,000 clones; around 79% of them occurred a single time. The ten largest clones take up 16% of the sample. Sequenced sample: peripheral blood. The receptors originated from a woman of 80 years or more with active or convalescent COVID-19.

The CDR3 protein is CASSLARSNEQFF. The DNA for the CDR3 is TGTGCCAGCAGCTTAGCCAGGTCCAATGAGCAGTTCTTC. The J gene is TRBJ2-1, the V gene TRBV7-3; D remains unclear. V was trimmed by 2 bases and J by 6 bases, leaving 8 bases between them. This CDR3 is 13 amino acids long. CDR1 SGHTA and CDR2 FQGTGA come from the germline V gene.

The chain joins TRBV18 to TRBJ2-1; no firm D call. V was trimmed by 3 bases and J by 2 bases, leaving 8 bases between them. This CDR3 has 14 residues. Germline loops: CDR1 KGHSH, CDR2 LQKENI. In DNA form, the CDR3 reads TGTGCCAGCTCACCTCTAGGAGCCTACAATGAGCAGTTCTTC. This codes for CASSPLGAYNEQFF.

This clone showed up just once. The chain uses TRBV19 and TRBJ2-2, with no clear D. CDR1 is LNHDA, CDR2 SQIVND, per germline (reference sequence). The CDR3 sequence is 13 residues long. Trimming removed 7 bases at V and 0 bases at J, with 6 bases between. For the CDR3, the DNA is TGTGCCAGTAAGCCTACGAACACCGGGGAGCTGTTTTTT. It translates to CASKPTNTGELFF.

The chain carries TRBV11-1 and TRBJ2-7; D perhaps matches TRBD1 (5 bases). In germline, CDR1 is SGHAT, CDR2 FQDESV (reference sequence). V was clipped by 0 bases and J by 3 bases, with 9 bases between them. The CDR3 has 14 amino acids. The CDR3 spells CASSLAPGFYEQYF. CDR3 sequence (DNA): TGTGCCAGCAGCTTAGCGCCAGGGTTCTACGAGCAGTACTTC.

The V call is TRBV6-6, the J call TRBJ2-1; 8 bases line up with TRBD1. Germline CDR1 is MNHNY and CDR2 is SVGAGI (reference sequence). The ends lost 5 bases at V and 0 bases at J; junction bases unmatched: 12. The CDR3 is 18 amino acids. CDR3 nucleotide sequence: TGTGCCAGCAGTCAACCTCCCGGGACAGGTTTCTCCTACAATGAGCAGTTCTTC. Translating gives CASSQPPGTGFSYNEQFF.

This clone appeared a few times. The rearrangement links TRBV27 to TRBJ2-3, with 7 bases fitting TRBD2. The length of the CDR3 is 16 residues. After removal of 1 base from V and 1 base from J, the junction contained 5 bases not matched to a gene. Germline CDR1 is MNHEY and CDR2 is SMNVEV (reference sequence). For the CDR3, the DNA is TGTGCCAGCAGTTTATTAGGCGGGAGCGGCACAGATACGCAGTATTTT. Protein sequence: CASSLLGGSGTDTQYF.

The gene calls are TRBV3-1 (or the pseudogene TRBV3-2) and TRBJ2-7; 13 nucleotides agree with TRBD2. The CDR3 extends over 13 amino acids. V gave up 5 bases and J gave up 11 bases; unmatched junction bases: 6. The germline V gene has CDR1 LGHDT and CDR2 YNNKEL (reference sequence). CDR3: CASSFGLAGEKYF. For the CDR3, the DNA is TGTGCCAGCAGCTTCGGACTAGCGGGAGAGAAGTACTTC.

The V call is TRBV4-1, the J call TRBJ1-1; a weak D match, TRBD1 (6 bases). Germline V gives CDR1 MGHRA, CDR2 YSYEKL. With 1 base removed from V and 2 bases from J, the gap between germline ends came to 11 bases. CDR3 length: 15 amino acids. In DNA form, the CDR3 reads TGCGCCAGCAGCCAAGCCTGGACAGCTAACACTGAAGCTTTCTTT. This gives the protein CASSQAWTANTEAFF.

This chain connects TRBV6-2 or TRBV6-3 to TRBJ2-5, with unresolved D. Trimming shortened V by 0 bases and J by 3 bases, and 5 bases separated the two germline ends. Germline V CDR1 and CDR2: MNHEY, SVGEGT. CDR3 size: 13 residues. CDR3 residues: CASSYSAEETQYF. Written as DNA, the CDR3 is TGTGCCAGCAGTTACTCGGCGGAAGAGACCCAGTACTTC.

The chain recombines TRBV7-9 with TRBJ1-1; 8 nucleotides match TRBD1. Losses at the gene ends were 5 bases for V and 1 base for J; bases not matched to a gene: 9. The CDR3 covers 16 residues. Germline CDR1 and CDR2: SEHNR and FQNEAQ (reference sequence). Here the CDR3 reads CASSKGTGGRNTEAFF. In DNA, the CDR3 is TGTGCCAGCAGCAAAGGGACAGGCGGGCGGAACACTGAAGCTTTCTTT.

CDR3: CASSSNNLRLSVRPYEQYF. CDR3 nucleotides: TGTGCCAGCAGTTCAAACAACCTCCGGTTGAGCGTACGACCCTACGAGCAGTACTTC. The rearrangement joins TRBV28 to TRBJ2-7; D gene unclear. Trimming shortened V by 4 bases and J by 2 bases, and 27 bases separated the two germline ends. CDR1 and CDR2 (germline): MDHEN, SYDVKM. The CDR3 extends over 19 amino acids.

The genes are TRBV18 and TRBJ2-7, with D perhaps matching TRBD2 (5 bases). Germline CDR1 reads KGHSH; CDR2 reads LQKENI. Trimming removed 2 bases at V and 5 bases at J, with 10 bases between. There are 13 residues in the CDR3. DNA of the CDR3: TGTGCCAGCTCACCATCCGGGGTCGACGAGCAGTACTTC. This codes for CASSPSGVDEQYF. Together with reference TRBV18 and TRBJ2-7, the CDR3 gives the full variable domain: NAGVMQNPRHLVRRRGQEARLRCSPMKGHSHVYWYRQLPEEGLKFMVYLQKENIIDESGMPKERFSAEFPKEGPSILRIQQVVRGDSAAYFCASSPSGVDEQYFGPGTRLTVT.

The chain joins TRBV5-1 to TRBJ1-3, with D unresolved. The CDR3 length is 15 residues. CDR1 and CDR2 (germline): SGHRS, YFSETQ. Trimming shortened V by 2 bases and J by 0 bases, and 9 bases separated the two germline ends. CDR3 residues: CASSLMADSGNTIYF. Written as DNA, the CDR3 is TGCGCCAGCAGCTTAATGGCCGACTCTGGAAACACCATATATTTT.

This clone was counted only a few times. The gene calls are TRBV5-6 and TRBJ1-2; 12 positions agree with TRBD1. V lost 0 bases and J lost 7; bases outside the gene matches: 10. In germline, CDR1 is SGHDT, CDR2 YYEEEE. This CDR3 region has 17 residues. CDR3 nucleotide sequence: TGTGCCAGCAGCTTGGTTGGGACAGGGGGCGCAGTTGGTGGCTACACCTTC. As protein: CASSLVGTGGAVGGYTF.